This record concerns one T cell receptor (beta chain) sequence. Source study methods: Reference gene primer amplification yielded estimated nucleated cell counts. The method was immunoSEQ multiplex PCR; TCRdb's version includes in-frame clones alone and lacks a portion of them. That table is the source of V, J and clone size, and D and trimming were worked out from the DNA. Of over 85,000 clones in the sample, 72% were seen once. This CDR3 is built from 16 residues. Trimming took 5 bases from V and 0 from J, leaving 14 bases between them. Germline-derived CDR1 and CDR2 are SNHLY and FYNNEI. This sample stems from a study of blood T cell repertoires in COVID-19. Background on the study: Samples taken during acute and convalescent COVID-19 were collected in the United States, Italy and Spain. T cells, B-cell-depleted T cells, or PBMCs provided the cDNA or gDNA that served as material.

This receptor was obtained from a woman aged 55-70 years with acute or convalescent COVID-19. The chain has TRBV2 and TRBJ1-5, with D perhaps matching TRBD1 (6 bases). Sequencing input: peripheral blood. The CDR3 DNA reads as TGTGCCAGCAGTAGTACAGGGAGCCATAGCAATCAGCCCCAGCATTTT. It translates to CASSSTGSHSNQPQHF.